The clone carrying this T cell receptor (beta chain) was picked up a small number of times. The data derive from a study of tumor-infiltrating lymphocytes in primary liver carcinoma. Study details: All lesions had stage T1-T3 N0M0 and 4.2 to 10 cm widths. Sequencing of the samples generated roughly 3.65 to 8 million productive TCRbeta reads, with similar yields across tissue types.

A constant-region primer primed TCR beta cDNA synthesis from 450 to 550 ng of total RNA. Three nested multiplex PCR rounds, a slightly modified ARM-PCR, produced the libraries for TCR beta. One entry per CDR3 protein, called by TCRdb with MiXCR from the multiplex PCR reads. The table includes 330,000 or so distinct CDR3 sequences, roughly two thirds detected once. The study extracted blood RNA from unsorted whole blood and also extracted germline DNA. The sequenced sample was peripheral blood. The origin of this receptor is a man aged 35 to 55 with primary liver carcinoma and hepatitis B virus infection.

The CDR3 spells CASSFLGFGSYEQYF. The CDR3 DNA reads as TGCGCCAGCAGCTTTCTGGGGTTCGGGAGTTACGAGCAGTACTTC. The chain recombines TRBV5-1 with TRBJ2-7, with D possibly being TRBD2 (6 bases). This CDR3 has 15 residues. Trimming cost V 2 bases and J 4 bases, with 16 bases left between them. Per the germline V gene, CDR1 is SGHRS and CDR2 is YFSETQ.